This entry describes one T cell receptor beta chain. This record comes from a study of blood T cell repertoires in COVID-19. Study information: PBMCs, B-cell-depleted T cells, or T cells were the source of the cDNA or gDNA that made up the material.

Authors' data handling: Quantification of nucleated cells was approximated via reference gene primer amplification. The assay was immunoSEQ multiplex PCR, and TCRdb's table has in-frame clones only and misses some. The V and J calls and the clone size are those of that table, but D and trimming were determined from the DNA. Here the sample spans some 260,000 clones, nearly 90% being singletons. Germline CDR1 and CDR2: LNHDA and SQIVND (reference sequence). The CDR3 has 16 amino acids. The ends lost 3 bases at V and 4 bases at J; junction bases unmatched: 5. Sequencing was carried out using peripheral blood. The clonotype was recovered from a human donor in a cohort sampled during active COVID-19. The genes are TRBV19 and TRBJ1-6; 8 nucleotides match TRBD1. The CDR3 spells CASSISGTGYNSPLHF. CDR3 sequence (DNA): TGTGCCAGTAGTATTTCGGGGACAGGTTATAATTCACCCCTCCACTTT.